Below are 15 T cell receptor beta chains sequenced from a single sample in a study of CD8+CD57+ T cells in acquired aplastic anemia. Researchers used genomic DNA as the template to profile TCR beta VDJ and CDR3. TCRdb analysed the reads with MiXCR anew, one entry per CDR3 protein. The table records around 190,000 distinct CDR3 sequences, about 59% of them present only once. Sequencing was done on a sample of sorted CD4+, CD8+, or CD8+CD57+ T cells (not recorded which) from PBMCs. The receptors were sampled from a human donor in good health.

This clonotype was detected ten times or more. V gene TRBV6-2 or TRBV6-3 combines with J gene TRBJ2-7, with TRBD2 matching over 9 bases. This CDR3 has 15 residues. V dropped 2 bases and J dropped 2; count of bases not matched to a gene: 4. Germline V lookup: CDR1 MNHEY, CDR2 SVGEGT. As DNA, the CDR3 is TGTGCCAGCAGTTACACCGCTAGCGGGGCCTACGAGCAGTACTTC. Its protein is CASSYTASGAYEQYF.

This clonotype occurred many times. The rearrangement links TRBV3-1 to TRBJ2-3; 9 bases align to TRBD2. The J segment lost 5 bases and the V segment lost 5 bases, leaving 8 bases of the junction unmatched. Per germline, CDR1 LGHDT and CDR2 YNNKEL (reference sequence). The CDR3 is 15 residues long. The CDR3 DNA follows: TGTGCCAGCAGCGACCGCGGGGGGGCGGGAGATACGCAGTATTTT. Amino acid sequence: CASSDRGGAGDTQYF.

This clonotype was detected many times. The chain couples TRBV6-1 to TRBJ2-7; 8 bases map to TRBD1. Germline assignment: CDR1 MNHNS and CDR2 SASEGT. This CDR3 has 15 residues. V lost 5 bases and J lost 0; bases outside the gene matches: 6. CDR3 region: CASSPRDRSSYEQYF. DNA of the CDR3: TGTGCCAGCAGTCCCCGGGACAGGAGCTCCTACGAGCAGTACTTC.

In its sample, this clonotype was seen a few times. At one end, the junction sequence differs from germline, possibly due to a read error. The rearrangement links TRBV2 to TRBJ1-5; D gene unclear. The CDR3 spans 11 residues. Germline V gene sequence: CDR1 SNHLY, CDR2 FYNNEI. CDR3 region: CASSDYDTPAF. As DNA, the CDR3 is TGTGCCAGCAGTGATTACGACACCCCTGCTTTT. The full variable domain, completed using reference TRBV2 and TRBJ1-5, is EPEVTQTPSHQVTQMGQEVILRCVPISNHLYFYWYRQILGQKVEFLVSFYNNEISEKSEIFDDQFSVERPDGSNFTLKIRSTKLEDSAMYFCASSDYDTPAFGDGTRLSIL.

This clonotype was observed many times. The chain is built from TRBV20-1 and TRBJ2-2; a possible D gene is TRBD2 (5 bases). Trimming shortened V by 0 bases and J by 8 bases, and 13 bases separated the two germline ends. CDR1 and CDR2 from the germline V gene are DFQATT and SNEGSKA (reference sequence). The CDR3 runs 14 residues. DNA of the CDR3: TGCAGTGCTAGAGATCTTTACGGGAATGGGGAGCTGTTTTTT. This sequence encodes CSARDLYGNGELFF.

Only a few counts were recorded for this clonotype. The chain joins TRBV29-1 to TRBJ1-2, with D uncertain. Per the germline V gene, CDR1 is SQVTM and CDR2 is ANQGSEA. Deletions cut 8 bases from V and 7 bases from J, with 14 bases between. The CDR3 totals 11 residues. The CDR3 coding sequence is TGCAGCCCCATGGAGGCCTCTGGCTACACCTTC. This encodes CSPMEASGYTF.

The CDR3 DNA sequence: TGCAGCGTTGATGAAGGGACTGAAGCTTTCTTT. It yields the protein CSVDEGTEAFF. This chain uses TRBV29-1 with TRBJ1-1; no reliable D call. The CDR3 length is 11 residues. With 3 bases removed from V and 5 bases from J, the gap between germline ends came to 7 bases. Per the germline V gene, CDR1 is SQVTM and CDR2 is ANQGSEA.

This clonotype occurred many times. The chain combines TRBV6-4 with TRBJ2-5; D ambiguous. Germline lookup yields CDR1 MRHNA and CDR2 SNTAGT. The CDR3 runs to 13 residues. Trimming shortened V by 3 bases and J by 5 bases, and 10 bases separated the two germline ends. CDR3 in amino acids: CASSERAWETQYF. CDR3 bases: TGTGCCAGCAGTGAAAGGGCTTGGGAGACCCAGTACTTC.

This clonotype has ten or more counts. In DNA, the CDR3 is TGCAGTGCTAGAGATGAGACTGACAATGAGCAGTTCTTC. Translated, it gives CSARDETDNEQFF. The chain links TRBV20-1 to TRBJ2-1; D is undetermined. CDR3 length: 13 amino acids. The V gene's germline CDR1 is DFQATT and CDR2 SNEGSKA (reference sequence). V lost 0 bases, J lost 5 bases, and 8 bases lay in between.

This sequence joins TRBV19 and TRBJ2-6; D remains unclear. The CDR3 contains 16 residues. Trimming stripped 1 base from V and 3 bases from J, with 10 bases between. Germline CDR1 is LNHDA and CDR2 is SQIVND (reference sequence). The CDR3 region has the DNA TGTGCCAGTAGTATAGTTTCGATCATTGGGGCCAACGTCCTGACTTTC. This sequence encodes CASSIVSIIGANVLTF.

The chain links TRBV7-2 to TRBJ1-6; D is possibly TRBD1 (6 bases). V lost 6 bases and J lost 5, with 14 bases in between. CDR1 is SGHTA, CDR2 FQGNSA, per germline. This CDR3 region has 15 residues. The CDR3 coding sequence is TGTGCCAGCAGTCCCCAGGGGCCGAATAATTCACCCCTCCACTTT. Protein: CASSPQGPNNSPLHF.

V is TRBV10-3 and J is TRBJ1-3; TRBD1 matches at 7 bases. The germline V gene has CDR1 ENHRY and CDR2 SYGVKD. Trimming took 10 bases from V and 3 from J; bases not matched to a gene: 12. This CDR3 contains 15 residues. CDR3 protein: CASAEGGADGNTIYF. For the CDR3, the DNA is TGTGCCAGCGCGGAAGGGGGCGCGGATGGAAACACCATATATTTT.

This clonotype was seen ten or more times. The V gene is TRBV6-5, the J gene TRBJ2-7; 10 nucleotides line up with TRBD1. V trimming: 5 bases; J trimming: 3 bases; junction bases outside the gene matches: 4. Germline lookup yields CDR1 MNHEY and CDR2 SVGAGI. This CDR3 comprises 14 residues. The CDR3 reads CASSRDRGHYEQYF. CDR3 DNA sequence: TGTGCCAGCAGTAGGGACAGGGGACACTACGAGCAGTACTTC.

This clonotype was counted at least ten times. The chain has TRBV9 and TRBJ2-7, with D uncertain. V gave up 0 bases and J gave up 7 bases, with 8 bases separating them. Germline V CDR1 and CDR2: SGDLS, YYNGEE. This CDR3 contains 12 residues. As DNA, the CDR3 is TGTGCCAGCAGCGTAGGTAACGGTGAGCAGTACTTC. It yields the protein CASSVGNGEQYF.

This clonotype appeared many times. This chain links TRBV20-1 with TRBJ2-7; 10 positions agree with TRBD2. The CDR3 is made up of 14 amino acids. CDR1 DFQATT and CDR2 SNEGSKA come from the germline V gene (reference sequence). J was trimmed by 6 bases and V by 6 bases; bases with no gene match: 11. The CDR3 DNA reads as TGCAGTGCCTCAGGGCCTAGCGGGAGTAGCGAGCAGTACTTC. As protein: CSASGPSGSSEQYF.